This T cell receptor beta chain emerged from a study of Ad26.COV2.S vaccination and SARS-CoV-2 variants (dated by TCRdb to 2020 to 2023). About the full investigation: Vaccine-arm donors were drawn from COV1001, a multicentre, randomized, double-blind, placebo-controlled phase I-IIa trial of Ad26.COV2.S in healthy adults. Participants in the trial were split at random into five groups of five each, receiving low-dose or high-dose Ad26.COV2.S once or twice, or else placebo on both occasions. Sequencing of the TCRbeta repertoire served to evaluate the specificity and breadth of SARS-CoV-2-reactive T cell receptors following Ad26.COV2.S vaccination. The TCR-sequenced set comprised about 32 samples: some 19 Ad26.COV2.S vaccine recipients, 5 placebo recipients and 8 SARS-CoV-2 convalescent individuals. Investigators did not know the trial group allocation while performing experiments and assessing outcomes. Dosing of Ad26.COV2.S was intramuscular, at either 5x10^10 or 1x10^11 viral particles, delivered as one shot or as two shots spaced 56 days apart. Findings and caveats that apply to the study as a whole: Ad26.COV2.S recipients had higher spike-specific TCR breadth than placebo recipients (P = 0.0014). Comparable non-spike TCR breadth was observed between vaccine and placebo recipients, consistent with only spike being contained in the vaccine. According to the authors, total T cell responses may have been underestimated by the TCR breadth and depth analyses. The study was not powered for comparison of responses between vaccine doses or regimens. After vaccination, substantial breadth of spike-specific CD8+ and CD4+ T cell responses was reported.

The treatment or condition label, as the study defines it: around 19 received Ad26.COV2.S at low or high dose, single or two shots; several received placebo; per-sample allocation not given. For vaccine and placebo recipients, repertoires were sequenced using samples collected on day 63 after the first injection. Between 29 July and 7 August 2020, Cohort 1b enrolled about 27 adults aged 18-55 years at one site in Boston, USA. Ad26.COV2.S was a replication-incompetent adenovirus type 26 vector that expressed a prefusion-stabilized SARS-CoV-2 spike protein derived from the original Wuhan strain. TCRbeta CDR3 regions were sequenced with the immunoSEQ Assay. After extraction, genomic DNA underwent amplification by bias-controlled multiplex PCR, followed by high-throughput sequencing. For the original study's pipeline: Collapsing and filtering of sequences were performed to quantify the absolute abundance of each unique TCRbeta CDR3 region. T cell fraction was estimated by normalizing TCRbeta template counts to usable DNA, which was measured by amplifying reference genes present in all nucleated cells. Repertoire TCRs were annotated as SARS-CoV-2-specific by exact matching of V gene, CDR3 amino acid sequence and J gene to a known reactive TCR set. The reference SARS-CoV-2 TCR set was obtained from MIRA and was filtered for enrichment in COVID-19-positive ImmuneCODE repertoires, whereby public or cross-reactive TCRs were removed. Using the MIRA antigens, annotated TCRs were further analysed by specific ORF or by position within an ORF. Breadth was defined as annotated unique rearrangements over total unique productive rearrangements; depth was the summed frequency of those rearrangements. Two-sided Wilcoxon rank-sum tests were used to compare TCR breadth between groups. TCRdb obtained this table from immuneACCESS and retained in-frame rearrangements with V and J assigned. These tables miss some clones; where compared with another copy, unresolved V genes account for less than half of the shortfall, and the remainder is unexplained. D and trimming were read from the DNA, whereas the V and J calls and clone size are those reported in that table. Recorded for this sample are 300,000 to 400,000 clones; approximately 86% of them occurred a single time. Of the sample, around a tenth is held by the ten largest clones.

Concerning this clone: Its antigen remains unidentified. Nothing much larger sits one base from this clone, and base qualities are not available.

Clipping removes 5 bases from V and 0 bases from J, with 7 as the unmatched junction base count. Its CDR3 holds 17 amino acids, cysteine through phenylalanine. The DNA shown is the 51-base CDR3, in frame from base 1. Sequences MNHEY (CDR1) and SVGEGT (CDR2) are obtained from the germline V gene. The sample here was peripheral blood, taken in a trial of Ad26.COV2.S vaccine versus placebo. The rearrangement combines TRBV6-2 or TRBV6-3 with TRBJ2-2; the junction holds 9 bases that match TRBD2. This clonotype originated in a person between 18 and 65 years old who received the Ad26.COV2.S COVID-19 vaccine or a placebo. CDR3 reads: CASSVPGLAANTGELFF. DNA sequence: TGTGCCAGCAGTGTACCGGGACTAGCAGCGAACACCGGGGAGCTGTTTTTT.